These 25 T cell receptor beta chains were sequenced from one sample in a study of OX40 agonist ivuxolimab in advanced cancers. Produced via immunoSEQ multiplex PCR; TCRdb's table is partial and in-frame only. Among tens of thousands of clones listed, less than 90% were seen once. Sequences were derived from CD4+ or CD8+ T cells sorted from blood, sampled in a trial of the OX40 agonist ivuxolimab. These receptor sequences come from an adult with an advanced solid tumor such as melanoma, head and neck, liver or kidney cancer.

This chain connects TRBV13 to TRBJ2-3; 7 bases align to TRBD2. The V gene end was trimmed by 5 bases and the J gene end by 4 bases; junction bases not matched to a gene: 12. The CDR3 loop spans 16 amino acids. CDR1 and CDR2 from the germline V gene are PRHDT and FYEKMQ (reference sequence). This CDR3 reads CASSPGLREEADTQYF. The DNA of the CDR3 is TGTGCCAGCAGCCCAGGCCTCCGGGAGGAGGCAGATACGCAGTATTTT. The variable domain in full, with the rest retrieved from reference TRBV13 and TRBJ2-3, is AAGVIQSPRHLIKEKRETATLKCYPIPRHDTVYWYQQGPGQDPQFLISFYEKMQSDKGSIPDRFSAQQFSDYHSELNMSSLELGDSALYFCASSPGLREEADTQYFGPGTRLTVL.

V gene TRBV18 combines with J gene TRBJ2-3; D uncertain. V shed 3 bases and J shed 0 bases, with 13 bases lying between them. Per the germline V gene, CDR1 is KGHSH and CDR2 is LQKENI. CDR3 length equals 16 residues. This chain's CDR3 is CASSPYGYLSTDTQYF. CDR3 nucleotides: TGTGCCAGCTCACCCTACGGTTACCTTAGCACAGATACGCAGTATTTT.

The genes are TRBV9 and TRBJ2-7; weak D call: TRBD2 (6 bases). Germline CDR1 is SGDLS and CDR2 is YYNGEE. Trimming took 0 bases from V and 0 from J, leaving 10 bases between them. This CDR3 is built from 15 residues. The CDR3 nucleotides read TGTGCCAGCAGCGTAGGGCTAGCGTACTCCTACGAGCAGTACTTC. Translated: CASSVGLAYSYEQYF.

This clone was observed a single time. The CDR3 is CASSDGTGSSYEQYF. The CDR3 coding sequence is TGCGCCAGCAGTGACGGGACAGGGAGCTCCTACGAGCAGTACTTC. J is TRBJ2-7 and V is TRBV10-2; 9 positions agree with TRBD1. Germline values: CDR1 WSHSY, CDR2 SAAADI. J lost 0 bases, V lost 3 bases, and 3 bases had no gene match. This CDR3 is built from 15 residues.

The J gene is TRBJ1-5, the V gene TRBV6-1, with D perhaps matching TRBD1 (6 bases). Germline lookup yields CDR1 MNHNS and CDR2 SASEGT. This CDR3 is built from 15 residues. V was pared by 7 bases and J by 4 bases, with 17 bases between. The CDR3 loop is CASTIQGTGNQPQHF. The CDR3 nucleotides are TGTGCCAGCACTATACAGGGTACAGGGAATCAGCCCCAGCATTTT.

The gene calls are TRBV10-2 and TRBJ1-5; unclear D gene. Germline lookup yields CDR1 WSHSY and CDR2 SAAADI. The CDR3 has 12 amino acids. V gave up 6 bases and J gave up 3 bases, with 6 bases separating them. The CDR3 coding sequence is TGCGCCAGCAGGGGCCTCAATCAGCCCCAGCATTTT. Its protein product is CASRGLNQPQHF.

V usage is TRBV5-1 and J usage is TRBJ1-4; possible D gene TRBD1, 5 bases. The V and J ends lost 2 bases and 5 bases respectively, with 13 bases between them. CDR1 is SGHRS, CDR2 YFSETQ, per germline. This CDR3 is built from 15 residues. The CDR3 loop reads CASSFGQGGNEKLFF. DNA of the CDR3: TGCGCCAGCAGCTTTGGGCAGGGAGGGAATGAAAAACTGTTTTTT.

The chain is built from TRBV9 and TRBJ1-1; D ambiguous. In germline, CDR1 is SGDLS, CDR2 YYNGEE. The CDR3 is made up of 14 amino acids. The ends were cut back, 0 bases at V and 4 bases at J, with 10 bases in the middle. The CDR3 sequence is CASSVVSGSTEAFF. DNA of the CDR3: TGTGCCAGCAGCGTAGTATCCGGGAGCACTGAAGCTTTCTTT.

The chain carries TRBV10-2 and TRBJ2-1; TRBD2 aligns across 11 bases. The J segment lost 6 bases and the V segment lost 6 bases, leaving 7 bases of the junction unmatched. The CDR3 is made up of 15 amino acids. From germline, CDR1 is WSHSY and CDR2 SAAADI. In DNA, the CDR3 is TGCGCCAGCAGGGTAGCGGGAGGGGGAAGCAATGAGCAGTTCTTC. This sequence encodes CASRVAGGGSNEQFF.

The sample holds a few counts of this clone. The chain combines TRBV7-2 with TRBJ1-2; a weak D match, TRBD1 (6 bases). The CDR3 spans 16 residues. Between the trimmed V and J ends, which lost 1 base and 0 bases, there was a span of 12 bases. From germline, CDR1 is SGHTA and CDR2 FQGNSA. The CDR3 nucleotides are TGTGCCAGCAGCTTAGGAGGGGGAGGAACTAACTATGGCTACACCTTC. The encoded protein is CASSLGGGGTNYGYTF.

DNA for the CDR3: TGTGCCAGCAGCCCAGGGGACAGATTCACCGGGGAGCTGTTTTTT. Its translation is CASSPGDRFTGELFF. The chain is built from TRBV27 and TRBJ2-2; 7 bases line up with TRBD1. CDR1 and CDR2 from the germline V gene are MNHEY and SMNVEV (reference sequence). The CDR3 runs 15 residues. The V and J ends lost 6 bases and 4 bases, in that order; junction bases with no gene match: 8.

CDR3 DNA sequence: TGTGCCAGCAGCAAAACCGGGACCGAGACAGATACGCAGTATTTT. Its translation is CASSKTGTETDTQYF. This chain links TRBV7-2 with TRBJ2-3, with D perhaps assigned TRBD1 or TRBD2 (5 bases each). The CDR3 contains 15 residues. Trimming cost V 5 bases and J 3 bases, with 15 bases left between them. In germline, CDR1 is SGHTA, CDR2 FQGNSA.

The DNA of the CDR3 is TGTGCCAGTAGTATAAGAGACCGCCGGGCCGGGGAGCTGTTTTTT. It yields the protein CASSIRDRRAGELFF. The chain has TRBV19 and TRBJ2-2; D unresolved. Trimming left V 2 bases short and J 6 bases short, with 13 bases between. The CDR3 length is 15 residues. CDR1 is LNHDA and CDR2 is SQIVND in the germline V gene (reference sequence). Based on the CDR3 plus reference TRBV19 and TRBJ2-2, the full variable domain is DGGITQSPKYLFRKEGQNVTLSCEQNLNHDAMYWYRQDPGQGLRLIYYSQIVNDFQKGDIAEGYSVSREKKESFPLTVTSAQKNPTAFYLCASSIRDRRAGELFFGEGSRLTVL.

The J gene is TRBJ2-7, the V gene TRBV4-1; TRBD2 matches at 12 bases. The CDR3 is 19 amino acids. Germline values: CDR1 MGHRA, CDR2 YSYEKL. Losses at the gene ends were 3 bases for V and 2 bases for J; bases not matched to a gene: 14. Written as DNA, the CDR3 is TGCGCCAGCAGCCAGAGGGAGACTAGCGGGGGTATCAGGCCCTACGAGCAGTACTTC. This translates into CASSQRETSGGIRPYEQYF.

The chain has TRBV5-8 and TRBJ1-5; 8 bases are shared with TRBD1. Germline CDR1 is SGHTS and CDR2 is YDEGEE. Trimming removed 4 bases from V and 7 bases from J; junction bases left unmatched: 10. The CDR3 consists of 15 residues. CDR3 DNA sequence: TGTGCCAGCAGCCCCCCGGACAGGGTAGGACAGCCCCAGCATTTT. Protein sequence: CASSPPDRVGQPQHF.

V is TRBV18 and J is TRBJ2-5; 11 bases fit TRBD2. This CDR3 is 15 amino acids long. Trimming removed 3 bases from V and 3 bases from J; junction bases left unmatched: 3. The V gene's germline CDR1 is KGHSH and CDR2 LQKENI. CDR3 bases: TGTGCCAGCTCACCGGCTAGCGGGGGGAAAGAGACCCAGTACTTC. Amino acids: CASSPASGGKETQYF.

The chain combines TRBV18 with TRBJ2-1; D may be TRBD1 or TRBD2 (5 bases each). This CDR3 is 16 amino acids long. Germline-derived CDR1 and CDR2 are KGHSH and LQKENI. The V end was cut by 4 bases, the J end by 7 bases, with 20 bases between. CDR3 DNA: TGTGCCAGCTCACTCGGGCACTGGGACGCCCCGAATGAGCAGTTCTTC. It yields the protein CASSLGHWDAPNEQFF.

In this sample, this clone turned up a few times. The chain combines TRBV2 with TRBJ1-5, with D unclear. Germline lookup yields CDR1 SNHLY and CDR2 FYNNEI. CDR3 length: 13 residues. Trimming took off 5 bases at V and 3 bases at J, with 8 bases between the two ends. In nucleotides, the CDR3 is TGTGCCAGCAGTCCAGGAATCAATCAGCCCCAGCATTTT. Its protein is CASSPGINQPQHF.

This rearrangement joins TRBV2 to TRBJ2-7, with a weak D call TRBD1 (6 bases). Germline V CDR1 and CDR2: SNHLY, FYNNEI. Trimming stripped 7 bases from V and 7 bases from J, with 17 bases between. The length of the CDR3 is 13 residues. The CDR3 loop reads CASKGVTVGEQYF. The CDR3 coding sequence is TGTGCCAGCAAGGGGGTGACAGTCGGGGAGCAGTACTTC.

The chain carries TRBV6-1 and TRBJ1-4; weak D call: TRBD1 (6 bases). The ends were cut back, 6 bases at V and 7 bases at J, with 9 bases in the middle. The CDR3 runs 12 residues. Germline loops: CDR1 MNHNS, CDR2 SASEGT. In nucleotides, the CDR3 is TGTGCCAGCAGGGGGGACACTGAAAAACTGTTTTTT. Translated, it gives CASRGDTEKLFF.

This sequence joins TRBV7-8 and TRBJ2-1; D may correspond to TRBD1 or TRBD2 (5 bases each). Germline CDR1 SGHVS, CDR2 FQNEAQ. There are 14 residues in the CDR3. Trimming removed 4 bases from V and 10 bases from J, with 17 bases in between. This chain's CDR3 is CASSSNRGDWEQFF. The CDR3 DNA sequence: TGTGCCAGCAGCTCCAACCGAGGGGATTGGGAGCAGTTCTTC. Based on the CDR3 plus reference TRBV7-8 and TRBJ2-1, the full variable domain is GAGVSQSPRYKVAKRGQDVALRCDPISGHVSLFWYQQALGQGPEFLTYFQNEAQLDKSGLPSDRFFAERPEGSVSTLKIQRTQQEDSAVYLCASSSNRGDWEQFFGPGTRLTVL.

The chain uses TRBV6-5 and TRBJ2-7; possibly TRBD1 for D (6 bases). Germline assignment: CDR1 MNHEY and CDR2 SVGAGI. V shed 2 bases and J shed 5 bases, with 19 bases lying between them. The CDR3 runs 16 residues. CDR3 region: CASSYPEGPGVNEQYF. The CDR3, as DNA: TGTGCCAGCAGTTACCCCGAAGGGCCAGGGGTCAACGAGCAGTACTTC.

This chain links TRBV7-6 with TRBJ2-7, with a tentative D call TRBD2 (5 bases). Per the germline V gene, CDR1 is SGHVS and CDR2 is FNYEAQ. The CDR3 totals 13 residues. V gave up 0 bases and J gave up 3 bases, with 6 bases separating them. As DNA, the CDR3 is TGTGCCAGCAGCTTAGCAGGGAGCTACGAGCAGTACTTC. Amino acids: CASSLAGSYEQYF.

J is TRBJ1-2 and V is TRBV5-4; D remains unclear. The germline V gene encodes CDR1 SGHNT and CDR2 YYREEE (reference sequence). V was clipped by 1 base and J by 0 bases, with 10 bases between them. The CDR3 totals 15 residues. CDR3 residues: CASSLSLTANYGYTF. The CDR3 DNA is TGTGCCAGCAGCTTGTCCCTGACCGCTAACTATGGCTACACCTTC.

This clone was detected only once. Sequence at one end of the junction differs from germline and may be a read error. The genes are TRBV7-8 and TRBJ1-3, with 8 nucleotides matching TRBD1. Germline values: CDR1 SGHVS, CDR2 FQNEAQ. This CDR3 contains 17 residues. The CDR3 bases are TGTACCAGCAGCTTTCGGACAGGGATCATCTCTGGAAACACCATATATTTT. It codes for CTSSFRTGIISGNTIYF.